This T cell receptor beta chain was obtained from a study of low-dose radiotherapy and immunotherapy resistance in tumors. For the study at large: Doses delivered to Cohort 2 were 1 Gy per fraction every two weeks, amounting to 13 Gy over 26 weeks. Intravenous ipilimumab 1 mg/kg every six weeks was given with nivolumab 240 mg every two weeks.

The time point here: before trial treatment. This clonotype was seen ten or more times. TRAV- and TRBV-specific primers primed first-strand cDNA, covering alpha and beta chains. The PCR that amplified TCRs ran for about 20 cycles, relying on a constant-region primer and a V-primer adapter. TCRdb reprocessed the reads via MiXCR and lists one record per CDR3 protein. Counted here are 55,000 to 80,000 distinct CDR3 sequences, more than 25% occurring once; the ten biggest clones make up about 6.6%. The ends lost 1 base at V and 2 bases at J; junction bases unmatched: 4. Germline V gives CDR1 SGHAT, CDR2 FQNNGV. This CDR3 is built from 16 residues.

This TCR was sampled from a male donor with rectosigmoid adenocarcinoma. The chain couples TRBV11-2 to TRBJ2-3; 9 positions match TRBD2. This specimen consisted of PBMCs, obtained before treatment. The CDR3 DNA reads TGTGCCAGCAGCTTAGGCGCGGGGGGGCCCACAGATACGCAGTATTTT. Translation: CASSLGAGGPTDTQYF.